This T cell receptor beta chain was identified in a study of blood T cells in healthy people across ages. The use of a sample-barcoded 5' primer and a J-beta primer mix characterized a second PCR of roughly 6 to 11 cycles. TCRdb fed the 5' RACE reads into MiXCR, producing one record per CDR3 protein. The profile covers about 540,000 distinct CDR3 sequences, with 24% appearing a single time and 7.5% to 9% taken by the ten largest. Note on this clonotype: The target antigen is unknown. At one end, the junction sequence differs from germline, possibly due to a read error.

Findings and limits, study-wide: Shifts in expanded clonotypes may have been confounded by donor CMV status, which was unknown.

Germline CDR1 is SGHTA and CDR2 is FQGNSA. This CDR3 is built from 16 residues. These data are also associated with another study on T cells of mothers and their children.

The clonotype comes from a boy younger than 18 in good health. The specimen sequenced was blood. V and J are TRBV7-2 and TRBJ1-3, with 8 nucleotides matching TRBD1. CDR3 nucleotide sequence: TGTGCCAGCAGGTTATCAGGGGGCCTCTCTGGAAACACCGTATATTTT. This codes for CASRLSGGLSGNTVYF. The full variable domain, completed using reference TRBV7-2 and TRBJ1-3, is GAGVSQSPSNKVTEKGKDVELRCDPISGHTALYWYRQSLGQGLEFLIYFQGNSAPDKSGLPSDRFSAERTGGSVSTLTIQRTQQEDSAVYLCASRLSGGLSGNTVYFGEGSWLTVV.